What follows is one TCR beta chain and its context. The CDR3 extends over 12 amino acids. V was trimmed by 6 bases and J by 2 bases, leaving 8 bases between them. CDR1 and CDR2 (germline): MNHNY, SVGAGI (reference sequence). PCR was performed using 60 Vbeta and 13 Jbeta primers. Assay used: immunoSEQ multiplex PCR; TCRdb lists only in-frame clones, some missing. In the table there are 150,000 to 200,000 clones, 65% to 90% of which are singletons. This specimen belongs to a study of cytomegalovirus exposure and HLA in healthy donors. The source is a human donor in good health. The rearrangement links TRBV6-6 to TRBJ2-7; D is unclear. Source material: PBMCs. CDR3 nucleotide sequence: TGTGCCAGCAGGGAGTCTACCTACGAGCAGTACTTC. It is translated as CASRESTYEQYF.